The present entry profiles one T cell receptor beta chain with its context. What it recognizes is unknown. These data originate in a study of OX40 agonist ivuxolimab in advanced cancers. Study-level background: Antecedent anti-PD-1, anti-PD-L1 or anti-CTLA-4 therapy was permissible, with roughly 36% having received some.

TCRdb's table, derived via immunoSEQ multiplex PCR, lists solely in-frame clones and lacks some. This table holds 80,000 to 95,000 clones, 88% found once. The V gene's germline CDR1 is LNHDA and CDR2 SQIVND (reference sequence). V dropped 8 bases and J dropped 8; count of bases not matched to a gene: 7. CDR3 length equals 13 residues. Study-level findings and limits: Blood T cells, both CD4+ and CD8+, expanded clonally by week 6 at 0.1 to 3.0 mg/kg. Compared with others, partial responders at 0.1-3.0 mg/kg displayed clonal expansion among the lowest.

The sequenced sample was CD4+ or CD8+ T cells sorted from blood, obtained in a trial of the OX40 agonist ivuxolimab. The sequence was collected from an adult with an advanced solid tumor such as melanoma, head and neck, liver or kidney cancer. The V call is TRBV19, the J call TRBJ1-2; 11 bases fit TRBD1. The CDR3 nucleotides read TGTGCCAGTGCGGGACAGGGGGTCGCAGGCTACACCTTC. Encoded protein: CASAGQGVAGYTF.